A single sample is the source of the 16 T cell receptor beta chains below, sequenced in a study of blood T cell repertoires in COVID-19. TCRdb's table, derived via immunoSEQ multiplex PCR, lists solely in-frame clones and lacks some. The table lists a few hundred thousand clones, about nine tenths of them singletons. The sequenced sample was PBMCs or T cells enriched from blood (not recorded which). These receptors all stem from a woman between 40 and 55 years old with acute COVID-19.

The genes are TRBV5-1 and TRBJ2-3, with a tentative D call TRBD2 (5 bases). The CDR3 consists of 15 residues. Germline V lookup: CDR1 SGHRS, CDR2 YFSETQ. V lost 1 base, J lost 5 bases, and 14 bases lay in between. The chain's CDR3 is CASSLLGEGRDTQYF. DNA for the CDR3: TGCGCCAGCAGCTTGTTAGGCGAGGGTAGAGATACGCAGTATTTT.

The rearrangement uses TRBV25-1 and TRBJ1-1, with 7 bases aligning to TRBD1. V lost 11 bases to trimming and J lost 1 base; unmatched junction nucleotides: 10. The V gene's germline CDR1 is MGHDK and CDR2 SYGVNS. CDR3 size: 14 residues. CDR3: CAAKTAGGNTEAFF. CDR3 sequence (DNA): TGTGCCGCCAAGACGGCAGGGGGGAACACTGAAGCTTTCTTT.

This chain connects TRBV12-5 to TRBJ2-1; D might be TRBD2 (7 bases). Germline V lookup: CDR1 LGHNT, CDR2 FRNRAP. The CDR3 contains 13 residues. Trimming cost V 0 bases and J 9 bases, with 9 bases left between them. CDR3: CASGLVRGGEQFF. For the CDR3, the DNA is TGTGCTAGTGGTTTGGTAAGGGGGGGTGAGCAGTTCTTC.

The V and J genes are TRBV11-2 and TRBJ1-1; D is unresolved. The CDR3 covers 12 residues. V was pared by 6 bases and J by 0 bases, with 5 bases between. Germline CDR1 reads SGHAT; CDR2 reads FQNNGV. CDR3 sequence: CASSRLNTEAFF. The CDR3 DNA follows: TGTGCCAGCAGTAGATTGAACACTGAAGCTTTCTTT. Together with reference TRBV11-2 and TRBJ1-1, the CDR3 gives the full variable domain: EAGVAQSPRYKIIEKRQSVAFWCNPISGHATLYWYQQILGQGPKLLIQFQNNGVVDDSQLPKDRFSAERLKGVDSTLKIQPAKLEDSAVYLCASSRLNTEAFFGQGTRLTVV.

This chain uses TRBV4-1 with TRBJ1-2; no reliable D call. V gave up 2 bases and J gave up 7 bases, with 11 bases separating them. The V gene's germline CDR1 is MGHRA and CDR2 YSYEKL. This CDR3 region has 13 residues. CDR3 bases: TGCGCCAGCAGCCAACAGGCCCCTGGTGGCTACACCTTC. It specifies CASSQQAPGGYTF.

This chain joins TRBV11-3 and TRBJ2-3; 9 nucleotides line up with TRBD2. This CDR3 has 16 residues. J was trimmed by 4 bases and V by 5 bases; bases with no gene match: 10. Germline V gene sequence: CDR1 SGHNT, CDR2 YENEEA. CDR3 in amino acids: CASSPPGGGRADTQYF. The CDR3 nucleotides read TGTGCCAGCAGCCCCCCGGGGGGCGGGAGGGCAGATACGCAGTATTTT.

The V gene is TRBV18, the J gene TRBJ1-2; a possible D gene is TRBD1 (5 bases). The CDR3 runs 17 residues. The germline V gene encodes CDR1 KGHSH and CDR2 LQKENI. Trimming pared 3 bases from V and 2 bases from J, leaving 19 bases between. CDR3 loop: CASSPARGMGGNYGYTF. Written as DNA, the CDR3 is TGTGCCAGCTCACCTGCCCGCGGCATGGGGGGAAACTATGGCTACACCTTC.

In nucleotides, the CDR3 is TGTGCCAGCAGTGCAGGGGTCCCCTACGAGCAGTACGTC. Translating it yields CASSAGVPYEQYV. The chain couples TRBV2 to TRBJ2-7, with a weak D call TRBD1 (6 bases). Germline-derived CDR1 and CDR2 are SNHLY and FYNNEI. The V end lost 4 bases, the J end lost 2 bases, and 9 bases lay between the germline ends. There are 13 residues in the CDR3.

The sample holds a few counts of this clone. V usage is TRBV29-1 and J usage is TRBJ1-1; TRBD1 aligns across 9 bases. Per germline, CDR1 SQVTM and CDR2 ANQGSEA. This CDR3 contains 11 residues. This chain's CDR3 is CSAGQGPEAFF. In DNA form, the CDR3 reads TGCAGTGCGGGACAGGGCCCTGAAGCTTTCTTT.

V usage is TRBV5-1 and J usage is TRBJ2-3; TRBD2 matches 9 bases. The CDR3 covers 16 residues. With 0 bases clipped from V and 0 bases from J, the junction kept 2 bases outside the gene matches. CDR1 and CDR2 (germline): SGHRS, YFSETQ. In nucleotides, the CDR3 is TGCGCCAGCAGCTTGGGACTAGCGGCTAGCACAGATACGCAGTATTTT. Its translation is CASSLGLAASTDTQYF.

This clone was found once. This rearrangement joins TRBV7-2 to TRBJ2-2; 8 bases line up with TRBD2. Trimming cost V 8 bases and J 4 bases; bases outside gene matches: 6. The germline CDR1 and CDR2 sequences are SGHTA and FQGNSA. The CDR3 is 14 residues long. The CDR3 DNA reads as TGTGCCAGCGGGAGGGCGGGGGGCACCGGGGAGCTGTTTTTT. Translating it yields CASGRAGGTGELFF.

This chain joins TRBV19 and TRBJ1-5; D gene ambiguous. CDR1 and CDR2 from the germline V gene are LNHDA and SQIVND (reference sequence). V was clipped by 7 bases and J by 4 bases, with 17 bases between them. CDR3 length: 15 residues. Written as DNA, the CDR3 is TGTGCCAGTACCGACGCTCAGGCACCTAATCAGCCCCAGCATTTT. Amino acid sequence: CASTDAQAPNQPQHF.

The CDR3: CASSFPGTSGGDEQFF. The CDR3 bases are TGTGCCAGCAGCTTTCCCGGGACTAGCGGGGGAGATGAGCAGTTCTTC. The chain combines TRBV3-1 (or the pseudogene TRBV3-2) with TRBJ2-1, with 14 bases identical to TRBD2. Germline V gives CDR1 LGHDT, CDR2 YNNKEL (reference sequence). The CDR3 has 16 amino acids. After removal of 5 bases from V and 8 bases from J, the junction contained 8 bases not matched to a gene.

The chain recombines TRBV2 with TRBJ2-4; 12 nucleotides agree with TRBD1. V lost 0 bases and J lost 2; bases outside the gene matches: 5. The CDR3 has 18 amino acids. Germline-derived CDR1 and CDR2 are SNHLY and FYNNEI. The DNA for the CDR3 is TGTGCCAGCAGTGAAGCGCTGGGACAGGGGGCGCCCAAAAACATTCAGTACTTC. Its protein is CASSEALGQGAPKNIQYF.

The gene calls are TRBV12-5 and TRBJ1-6; tentative D call: TRBD1 (6 bases). The CDR3 contains 16 residues. CDR1 is LGHNT, CDR2 FRNRAP, per germline. Trimming took 3 bases from V and 4 from J, leaving 13 bases between them. CDR3 DNA sequence: TGTGCTAGTGGTTTAAGACTGCAGGGGTATAATTCACCCCTCCACTTT. Translated, it gives CASGLRLQGYNSPLHF.

This clone was observed once. V is TRBV29-1 and J is TRBJ2-7; a possible D gene is TRBD1 (5 bases). The V and J ends lost 6 bases and 4 bases respectively, with 13 bases between them. Germline CDR1 and CDR2: SQVTM and ANQGSEA. This CDR3 has 12 residues. The CDR3, as DNA: TGCAGCGTGACGGACATCCTGTACGAGCAGTACGTC. It encodes CSVTDILYEQYV.